These T cell receptor beta chains were read from a single sample in a study of cytomegalovirus exposure and HLA in healthy donors. TCRdb keeps only in-frame clones here, not all; method: immunoSEQ multiplex PCR. The data show about 87,000 clones, with roughly 8.2% seen just once and 2.3% held by the top ten. The source material was PBMCs. The source is a man in his fifties in good health and CMV-seronegative. Each CDR3 is given with its conserved first and last residue. The D gene is left open where the match is weak. Where a row states a size, it is once, few, many or the class of an expanded clone; other rows omit it.

size	J	D	length	V	DNA	CDR3
-	TRBJ2-1	-	14	TRBV28	TGTGCCAGCAGGTTCTACACAGGGACCGATGAGCAGTTCTTC	CASRFYTGTDEQFF
few	TRBJ2-7	TRBD2	15	TRBV7-6	TGTGCCAGCAGCTTAGGCGCGGGAGGGCCCTACGAACAGTACTTC	CASSLGAGGPYEQYF
few	TRBJ2-7	-	15	TRBV28	TGTGCCAGCAGCCCTACTGGACTCCGATCCTACGAGCAGTACTTC	CASSPTGLRSYEQYF
few	TRBJ2-7	TRBD2	13	TRBV10-3	TGTGCCATCAAACTAGCGGCTGGGGACGAGCAGTACTTC	CAIKLAAGDEQYF
-	TRBJ2-7	-	13	TRBV5-6	TGTGCCAGCAGCTTTAGAGGTCTCGACGAGCAGTACTTC	CASSFRGLDEQYF
-	TRBJ1-2	TRBD1	14	TRBV5-1	TGCGCCAGCAGCAAACAGGGGGAGGGCTATGGCTACACCTTC	CASSKQGEGYGYTF
-	TRBJ2-5	-	16	TRBV18	TGTGCCAGCTCAAGACAGGCGACCGCTGGCCAAGAGACCCAGTACTTC	CASSRQATAGQETQYF
few	TRBJ2-5	TRBD1	13	TRBV5-1	TGCGCCAGCAGCCTGGACAGGGAAGAGACCCAGTACTTC	CASSLDREETQYF
few	TRBJ2-1	-	15	TRBV28	TGTGCCAGCAGTTTCCCGGGGGGCACAGGCAATGAGCAGTTCTTC	CASSFPGGTGNEQFF
-	TRBJ2-5	-	18	TRBV5-4	TGTGCCAGCAGCCGCCGAACTACCTCCTCGGCTATCCAAGAGACCCAGTACTTC	CASSRRTTSSAIQETQYF
once	TRBJ2-7	TRBD1	18	TRBV7-9	TGTGCCAGCAGCCACGCGCGGACCGGGACAGGGATCCCTTACGAGCAGTACTTC	CASSHARTGTGIPYEQYF
few	TRBJ2-1	TRBD2	22	TRBV5-1	TGCGCCAGCAGACTAGGGACTAGCGGAGGTGTACCCGAATTCGAATTTTACAATGAGCAGTTCTTC	CASRLGTSGGVPEFEFYNEQFF
-	TRBJ1-1	-	15	TRBV11-2	TGTGCCAGCAGCGGGGCAGGGTGGGCGAACACTGAAGCTTTCTTT	CASSGAGWANTEAFF
-	TRBJ1-2	TRBD1	17	TRBV9	TGTGCCAGCAGCGTAGAGCGGACAGGGTGGATAAGCTATGGCTACACCTTC	CASSVERTGWISYGYTF
-	TRBJ2-5	TRBD2	15	TRBV27	TGTGCCAGCAGTTTTTTTAGCGGGGGGACGGGGACCCAGTACTTC	CASSFFSGGTGTQYF
few	TRBJ2-5	TRBD2	14	TRBV29-1	TGCAGCGTTGCCTTAGCGGGGAGTAAGGAGACCCAGTACTTC	CSVALAGSKETQYF
-	TRBJ2-5	TRBD1	15	TRBV4-2	TGTGCCAGCAGCCAAAACAGTGGGGGACAGAAGGCCCAGTACTTC	CASSQNSGGQKAQYF
few	TRBJ2-2	TRBD2	18	TRBV5-1	TGCGCCAGCAGCTCGGGACTAGCGGGAGGGCCGGACACCGGGGAGCTGTTTTTT	CASSSGLAGGPDTGELFF
-	TRBJ2-5	-	15	TRBV5-6	TGTGCCAGCAGCAGCGCGCGGGTGGGCGCAGAGACCCAGTACTTC	CASSSARVGAETQYF
few	TRBJ1-2	-	13	TRBV29-1	TGCAGCGTTGACCGCGAAGGGGCAGGCGGCTACACCTTC	CSVDREGAGGYTF
-	TRBJ1-6	-	14	TRBV5-1	TGCGCCAGCAGCTCGGGGAAAGGGGGTTCACCCCTCCACTTT	CASSSGKGGSPLHF
-	TRBJ1-5	TRBD1	15	TRBV6-4	TGTGCCAGCAGTCGACAGGGGGATTGCAATCAGCCCCAGCATTTT	CASSRQGDCNQPQHF
few	TRBJ2-1	-	12	TRBV6-1	TGTGCCAGCAGTGATCGGGGGAATGAGCAGTTCTTC	CASSDRGNEQFF
few	TRBJ2-3	-	11	TRBV27	TGTGCCAGCAGACACACAGATACGCAGTATTTT	CASRHTDTQYF
few	TRBJ2-7	TRBD1	15	TRBV6-1	TGTGCCAGCAGTGCCGGGACAGGGGTCCTCTACGAGCAGTACTTC	CASSAGTGVLYEQYF
few	TRBJ2-6	-	15	TRBV7-9	TGTGCCAGCAGCTACGGTGTCATTGGGGCCAACGTCCTGACTTTC	CASSYGVIGANVLTF
few	TRBJ2-2	-	16	TRBV7-8	TGTGCCAGCAGCCTCCGCTTTGCGACAGACACCGGGGAGCTGTTTTTT	CASSLRFATDTGELFF
-	TRBJ2-7	TRBD2	16	TRBV18	TGTGCCAGCTCACCACTTCCTAGCGGGAGGTCCTACGAGCAGTACTTC	CASSPLPSGRSYEQYF
-	TRBJ2-7	TRBD1	14	TRBV6-1	TGTGCCAGCAGTGAAGGGGACAGGTGGTACGGGCAGTACTTC	CASSEGDRWYGQYF
few	TRBJ2-5	TRBD2	15	TRBV5-4	TGTGCCAGCAGCAGGGGACTAGGGGTAGCAGAGACCCAGTACTTC	CASSRGLGVAETQYF
-	TRBJ2-2	-	14	TRBV2	TGTGCCAGAGTCTACTTCGTGGACACCGGGGAGCTGTTTTTT	CARVYFVDTGELFF
few	TRBJ2-2	-	16	TRBV6-5	TGTGCCAGCAGTTACTCCTCAGGGGACCCCACCGGGGAGCTGTTTTTT	CASSYSSGDPTGELFF
few	TRBJ2-2	-	14	TRBV19	TGTGCCAGTACGGTGCTAGCGAACACCGGGGAGCTGTTTTTT	CASTVLANTGELFF
few	TRBJ1-2	-	15	TRBV11-2	TGTGCCAGCAGCCCTCGGAGGTCCTCTAACTATGGCTACACCTTC	CASSPRRSSNYGYTF
-	TRBJ2-5	-	13	TRBV7-7	TGTGCTAGCAGCTTGGGGGCGTGGGAGACCCAGTACTTC	CASSLGAWETQYF
few	TRBJ1-1	-	13	TRBV19	TGTGCCAGTAGCCCAATGGGGGGGCGAAAAGCTTTCTTT	CASSPMGGRKAFF
-	TRBJ2-5	TRBD1	14	TRBV6-5	TGTGCCAGCAGTTACGAGACAGGGGGGGAGACCCAGTACTTC	CASSYETGGETQYF
-	TRBJ2-7	TRBD1	15	TRBV28	TGTGCCAGCAGTTCCATGACAGGGAAACCCTACGAGCAGTACTTC	CASSSMTGKPYEQYF
few	TRBJ1-2	TRBD1	15	TRBV5-6	TGTGCCAGCAGCTTTAAGGGGGCAGGTAACTATGGCTACACCTTC	CASSFKGAGNYGYTF
few	TRBJ2-5	TRBD2	15	TRBV9	TGTGCCAGCAGCATACTAGCGGGGGGGGGAGAGACCCAGTACTTC	CASSILAGGGETQYF
-	TRBJ1-5	TRBD1	12	TRBV10-3	TGTGCCACCGGGACAGACAATCAGCCCCAGCATTTT	CATGTDNQPQHF
-	TRBJ1-1	-	15	TRBV7-9	TGTGCCAGCAGCTTGGGGCGATGGGGGAACACTGAAGCTTTCTTT	CASSLGRWGNTEAFF
few	TRBJ2-2	-	14	TRBV7-2	TGTGCCAGCAGCACAGATTGGCCGGCCGGGGAGCTGTTTTTT	CASSTDWPAGELFF
-	TRBJ1-2	-	16	TRBV28	TGTGCCAGCACCCCACCCCGACAGCCTGTTAACTATGGCTACACCTTC	CASTPPRQPVNYGYTF
-	TRBJ1-1	-	15	TRBV21-1	TGTGCCAGCAGCAAAGAGGGGGCAGGGAACACTGAAGCTTTCTTT	CASSKEGAGNTEAFF
few	TRBJ1-4	TRBD1	14	TRBV5-1	TGCGCCAGCAGCTCCAGGGGGAGAGGTGAAAAACTGTTTTTT	CASSSRGRGEKLFF
-	TRBJ2-2	TRBD2	16	TRBV7-3	TGTGCCAGCAGTGAAACCCGACTAGCGGGTACCGGGGAGCTGTTTTTT	CASSETRLAGTGELFF
few	TRBJ2-3	-	10	TRBV28	TGTGCCAGCAGGGGGCCCCAGCAGTATTTT	CASRGPQQYF
-	TRBJ2-7	TRBD2	15	TRBV18	TGTGCCAGCTCACCACCAATGCGGGAGGGTTACGAGCAGTACTTC	CASSPPMREGYEQYF